This TCR beta chain was observed in a study of blood T cells in healthy people across ages. In the case of this clonotype: The antigen is undetermined.

The germline V gene has CDR1 SGHRS and CDR2 YFSETQ. Trimming pared 0 bases from V and 13 bases from J, leaving 13 bases between. The CDR3 runs 13 residues. Then a second PCR, running roughly 7 to 11 cycles, was carried out with a sample-barcoded 5' primer and a J-beta primer mix. A template-switch adaptor with 12 random nucleotides tagged each cDNA molecule. Each CDR3 protein gets one entry after TCRdb re-called the 5' RACE reads with MiXCR. The table has fewer than 2,000,000 distinct CDR3 sequences, roughly 30% seen once. Each donor had roughly 10 milliliters of peripheral blood drawn. Samples each yielded at least 6 micrograms of total RNA. Study results and caveats: Naive T cell percentage by flow cytometry tracked strongly with beta diversity.

The chain uses TRBV5-1 and TRBJ1-4; D is perhaps TRBD1 (5 bases). Sequencing was done on a sample of blood. The clonotype originates from a woman in her twenties or thirties in good health. CDR3 residues: CASSLAEGTRLFF. The CDR3 nucleotides read TGCGCCAGCAGCTTGGCCGAGGGGACCAGACTGTTTTTT. Based on the CDR3 plus reference TRBV5-1 and TRBJ1-4, the full variable domain is KAGVTQTPRYLIKTRGQQVTLSCSPISGHRSVSWYQQTPGQGLQFLFEYFSETQRNKGNFPGRFSGRQFSNSRSEMNVSTLELGDSALYLCASSLAEGTRLFFGSGTQLSVL.